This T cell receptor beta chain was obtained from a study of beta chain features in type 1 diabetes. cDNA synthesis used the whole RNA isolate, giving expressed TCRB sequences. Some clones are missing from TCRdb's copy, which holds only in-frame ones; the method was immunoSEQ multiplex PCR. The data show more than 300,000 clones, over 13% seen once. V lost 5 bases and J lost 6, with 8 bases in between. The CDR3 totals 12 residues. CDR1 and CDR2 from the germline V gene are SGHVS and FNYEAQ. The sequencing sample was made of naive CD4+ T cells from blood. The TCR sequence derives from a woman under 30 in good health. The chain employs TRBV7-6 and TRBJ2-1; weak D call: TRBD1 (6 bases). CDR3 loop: CASSPGVNEQFF. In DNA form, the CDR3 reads TGTGCCAGCAGCCCAGGGGTCAATGAGCAGTTCTTC.